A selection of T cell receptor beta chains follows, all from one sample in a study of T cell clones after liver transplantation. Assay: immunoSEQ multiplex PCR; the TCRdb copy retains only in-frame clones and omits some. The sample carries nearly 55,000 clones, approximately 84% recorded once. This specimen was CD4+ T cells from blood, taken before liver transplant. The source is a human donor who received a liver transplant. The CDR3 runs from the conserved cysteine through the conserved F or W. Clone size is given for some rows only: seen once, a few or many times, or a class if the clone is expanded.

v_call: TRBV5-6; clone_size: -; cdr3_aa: CASSFKGPDEQYF
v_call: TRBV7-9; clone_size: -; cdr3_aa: CASSQSGGSNTEAFF
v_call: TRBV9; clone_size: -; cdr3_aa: CASSEGANQPQHF
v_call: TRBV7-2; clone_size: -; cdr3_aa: CASSLLRVEAFF
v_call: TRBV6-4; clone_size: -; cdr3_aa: CASSDSPAGPGELFF
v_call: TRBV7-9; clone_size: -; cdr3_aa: CASSPWTGPYEQYF
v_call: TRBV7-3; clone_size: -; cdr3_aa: CASSQDRSGEQYF
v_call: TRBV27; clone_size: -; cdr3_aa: CASSVGQGSSYGYTF
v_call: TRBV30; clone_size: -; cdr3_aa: CAWSVGGTGQHEQFF
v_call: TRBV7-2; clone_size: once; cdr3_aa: CASSQYRGTGELFF
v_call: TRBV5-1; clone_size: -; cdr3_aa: CASSQSGTQEGDYTF
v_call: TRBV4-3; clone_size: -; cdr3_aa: CASSQVTTSGGAADTQYF
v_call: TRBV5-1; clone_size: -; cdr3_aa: CASSWAGEGSHGYTF
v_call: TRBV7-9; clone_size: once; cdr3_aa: CASSYQTGGEQTQYF
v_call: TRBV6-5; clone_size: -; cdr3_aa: CASSYLGLADEQFF
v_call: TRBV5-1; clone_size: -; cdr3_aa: CASSSTPGRETQYF
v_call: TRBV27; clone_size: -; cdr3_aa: CASRTGLPTDTQYF
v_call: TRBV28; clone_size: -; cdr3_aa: CASSLVKGNSGSLNEQFF
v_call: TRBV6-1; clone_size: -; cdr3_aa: CASSVGKRGSTDTQYF
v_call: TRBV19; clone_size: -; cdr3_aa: CASTSRRRLGGYTF
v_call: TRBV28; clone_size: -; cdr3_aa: CASRTGGADTEAFF
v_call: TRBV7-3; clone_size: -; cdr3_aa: CASSLSLAPGGELFF
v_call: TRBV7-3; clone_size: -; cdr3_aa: CASSRVGRTSNTGELFF
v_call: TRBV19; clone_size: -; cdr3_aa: CASSIRATGPGELFF
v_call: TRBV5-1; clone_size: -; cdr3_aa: CASVTEPVRKTYGYTF
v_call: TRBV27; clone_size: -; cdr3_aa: CASSSSTGLAGVPHEQYF
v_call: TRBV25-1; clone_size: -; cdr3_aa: CASSESGGGTGTQYF
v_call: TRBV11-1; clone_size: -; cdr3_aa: CASSTVGVVETQYF
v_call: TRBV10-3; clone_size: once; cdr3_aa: CAISGRLAGAHEQYF
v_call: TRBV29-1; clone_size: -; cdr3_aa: CSVGAVGTSGGRRAGQFF
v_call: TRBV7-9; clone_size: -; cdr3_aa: CASSTSGRNSYEQYF
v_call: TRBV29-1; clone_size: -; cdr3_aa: CSVEGGGETQYF
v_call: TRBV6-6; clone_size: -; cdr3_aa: CASSSAGASTDTQYF
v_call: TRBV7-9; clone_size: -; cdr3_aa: CASRDRAEAFF
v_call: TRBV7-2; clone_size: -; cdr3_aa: CASSARDRGNGYTF
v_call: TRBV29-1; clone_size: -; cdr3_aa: CSGGTYRDTEAFF